The 22 T cell receptor beta chains reported below all come from one sample, sequenced in a study of regulatory T cells in long-lasting Graves disease. The authors built TCR beta libraries using iRepertoire HTBI primers and Arm-PCR of CDR3 regions. TCRdb analysed the multiplex PCR reads with MiXCR anew, one entry per CDR3 protein. Of more than 450,000 distinct CDR3 sequences listed, around 13% are singletons. As to time point: newly diagnosed GD, antithyroid drugs for less than 3 months. RNA isolated from PBMCs was used to make the TCR library. This sample also belongs to another study, concerning T cells in Graves' hyperthyroidism and ophthalmopathy.

The sample in question was peripheral blood mononuclear cells (PBMCs), obtained at new diagnosis, from a patient treated with antithyroid drugs. These receptor sequences come from a woman aged 25 to 39 with Graves disease.

This clonotype has a handful of counts. The chain combines TRBV9 with TRBJ2-6, with a possible D match to TRBD2 (6 bases). CDR1 SGDLS and CDR2 YYNGEE come from the germline V gene. V was shortened by 4 bases and J by 0 bases, with 14 bases between the two germline ends. This CDR3 is built from 17 residues. DNA of the CDR3: TGTGCCAGCAGCACACCAAGGAGGGGCTCTGGGGCCAACGTCCTGACTTTC. This gives the protein CASSTPRRGSGANVLTF.

This clonotype was observed many times. The rearrangement joins TRBV2 to TRBJ2-7; possible D gene TRBD1, 6 bases. Germline V gene data show CDR1 as SNHLY and CDR2 as FYNNEI. Trimming took 4 bases from V and 5 from J, leaving 12 bases between them. The CDR3 consists of 13 residues. DNA for the CDR3: TGTGCCAGCAGTGCAGGGTACAGGGACGAGCAGTACTTC. It codes for CASSAGYRDEQYF.

This clonotype was observed many times. Sequence at one end of the junction differs from germline and may be a read error. The genes are TRBV12-3 or TRBV12-4 and TRBJ1-4; D is undetermined. The CDR3 extends over 14 amino acids. CDR3 nucleotides: TGTGCCAGCAGCGGCCGGGAGCCTAAAGAAAAACTGTTTTTT. Translating it yields CASSGREPKEKLFF.

There are a few counts of this clonotype. This chain links TRBV28 with TRBJ1-5, with D unresolved. The V end lost 5 bases, the J end lost 2 bases, and 16 bases lay between the germline ends. The CDR3 consists of 16 residues. Germline lookup yields CDR1 MDHEN and CDR2 SYDVKM. The CDR3 sequence is CASSPHVQGGNQPQHF. DNA for the CDR3: TGTGCCAGCAGTCCACATGTTCAAGGAGGCAATCAGCCCCAGCATTTT.

The sample holds many counts of this clonotype. The chain employs TRBV28 and TRBJ2-1; 10 nucleotides match TRBD1. The V segment lost 11 bases and the J segment 9 bases; nucleotides outside the gene matches: 13. The CDR3 extends over 14 amino acids. Germline CDR1 reads MDHEN; CDR2 reads SYDVKM. The CDR3 nucleotides read TGTGCCTGTCATCCGGGACAGGGGACTGGTGAGCAGTTCTTC. Its protein product is CACHPGQGTGEQFF.

This clonotype was seen more than once but under ten times. V gene TRBV19 combines with J gene TRBJ2-5; D is undetermined. The CDR3 runs to 16 residues. The germline gives CDR1 LNHDA, CDR2 SQIVND (reference sequence). Trimming left V 5 bases short and J 2 bases short, with 18 bases between. This chain's CDR3 is CASSSIWPYAQETQYF. The CDR3 region has the DNA TGTGCCAGTAGTTCCATATGGCCTTATGCACAAGAGACCCAGTACTTC.

This clonotype was recorded at least ten times. The chain is built from TRBV12-3 or TRBV12-4 and TRBJ2-7, with D perhaps TRBD1 (6 bases). Trimming cost V 7 bases and J 0 bases, with 16 bases left between them. The CDR3 is made up of 15 amino acids. DNA of the CDR3: TGTGCCAGCACGACAGGAGCTCACCTCTCCTACGAGCAGTACTTC. Encoded protein: CASTTGAHLSYEQYF.

This clonotype was recorded a few times. A read error may explain this, as a much larger clone is one base away. V and J are TRBV24-1 and TRBJ2-1, with TRBD2 matching over 13 bases. The length of the CDR3 is 15 residues. Germline lookup yields CDR1 KGHDR and CDR2 SFDVKD. J was trimmed by 12 bases and V by 5 bases; bases with no gene match: 9. CDR3 nucleotides: TGTGCCACCAGTGCCGGGACTAGCGGGGCCTCGGTGCAGTTCTTC. Its translation is CATSAGTSGASVQFF.

V and J are TRBV18 and TRBJ2-1; TRBD2 agrees at 14 bases. There are 18 residues in the CDR3. Germline lookup yields CDR1 KGHSH and CDR2 LQKENI. The V segment lost 3 bases and the J segment 0 bases; nucleotides outside the gene matches: 4. This CDR3 reads CASSPGLAGARSYNEQFF. As DNA, the CDR3 is TGTGCCAGCTCACCGGGACTAGCGGGAGCCCGCTCCTACAATGAGCAGTTCTTC.

This clonotype was observed many times. This sequence joins TRBV4-1 and TRBJ2-1; D remains ambiguous. CDR1 and CDR2 (germline): MGHRA, YSYEKL. The CDR3 has 13 residues. The V and J ends lost 0 bases and 8 bases respectively, with 8 bases between them. In DNA form, the CDR3 reads TGCGCCAGCAGCCAAGAACTCTTAGATGAGCAGTTCTTC. Amino acids: CASSQELLDEQFF.

This clonotype has at least ten counts. The chain links TRBV19 to TRBJ2-2; TRBD2 agrees at 10 bases. Germline V gene data show CDR1 as LNHDA and CDR2 as SQIVND (reference sequence). The J segment lost 3 bases and the V segment lost 7 bases, leaving 8 bases of the junction unmatched. CDR3 length: 16 amino acids. This CDR3 reads CASISSGSGDTGELFF. The CDR3 DNA follows: TGTGCCAGTATTTCTAGCGGGAGTGGCGACACCGGGGAGCTGTTTTTT.

This clonotype was seen at least ten times. This chain uses TRBV25-1 with TRBJ2-6, with TRBD2 identical over 8 bases. The trim removed 3 bases at V and 0 bases at J, leaving 16 bases unmatched. CDR1 and CDR2 from the germline V gene are MGHDK and SYGVNS. CDR3 length equals 21 residues. The CDR3 here is CASSDDYREGRQSSGANVLTF. The DNA for the CDR3 is TGTGCCAGCAGTGACGACTACCGGGAGGGACGGCAAAGCTCTGGGGCCAACGTCCTGACTTTC.

This clonotype was seen at least ten times. This chain connects TRBV29-1 to TRBJ2-5; TRBD1 matches at 7 bases. The CDR3 spans 12 residues. V lost 6 bases to trimming and J lost 5 bases; unmatched junction nucleotides: 6. Germline V CDR1 and CDR2: SQVTM, ANQGSEA. CDR3 protein: CSVGQLRETQYF. CDR3 DNA sequence: TGCAGCGTGGGACAGCTGCGGGAGACCCAGTACTTC.

Only a few counts were recorded for this clonotype. Just one base apart from a much larger clone, this may be a read error. The chain employs TRBV2 and TRBJ1-1; TRBD1 might be the D (6 bases). The CDR3 covers 13 residues. Germline CDR1 reads SNHLY; CDR2 reads FYNNEI. CDR3 nucleotides: TGTGCCAGCAATACGGGGGCGGCCACTGAAGCTCTCTTT. This encodes CASNTGAATEALF.

This clonotype was counted ten times or more. V gene TRBV18 combines with J gene TRBJ2-5, with no clear D. The CDR3 is made up of 12 amino acids. The ends were cut back, 0 bases at V and 5 bases at J, with 4 bases in the middle. Germline-derived CDR1 and CDR2 are KGHSH and LQKENI. The CDR3 loop reads CASSPPEETQYF. As DNA, the CDR3 is TGTGCCAGCTCACCACCTGAGGAGACCCAGTACTTC.

This clonotype was detected many times. The V and J genes are TRBV20-1 and TRBJ2-4; possibly TRBD1 for D (7 bases). There are 15 residues in the CDR3. The V gene lost 0 bases and the J gene lost 3 bases, with 12 bases spanning the gap. Germline V gene data show CDR1 as DFQATT and CDR2 as SNEGSKA (reference sequence). The CDR3 loop is CSARDPQGGKNIQYF. In nucleotides, the CDR3 is TGCAGTGCTAGAGATCCCCAGGGGGGCAAAAACATTCAGTACTTC.

This clonotype was observed a few times. This chain uses TRBV5-1 with TRBJ2-2, with D perhaps matching TRBD1 or TRBD2 (5 bases each). The CDR3 is 16 residues long. From germline, CDR1 is SGHRS and CDR2 YFSETQ. V was pared by 0 bases and J by 1 base, with 10 bases between. CDR3 region: CASSLAGAGNTGELFF. CDR3 nucleotide sequence: TGCGCCAGCAGCTTGGCCGGGGCAGGGAACACCGGGGAGCTGTTTTTT.

CDR3 region: CASSPPSEAGNTIYF. In nucleotides, the CDR3 is TGTGCCAGCAGCCCCCCATCGGAGGCTGGAAACACCATATATTTT. This rearrangement joins TRBV7-2 to TRBJ1-3, with D unresolved. Per the germline V gene, CDR1 is SGHTA and CDR2 is FQGNSA. This CDR3 comprises 15 residues. Trimming pared 5 bases from V and 2 bases from J, leaving 13 bases between.

The J gene is TRBJ1-2, the V gene TRBV30, with D possibly matching TRBD1 (5 bases). V shed 0 bases and J shed 6 bases, with 11 bases lying between them. The CDR3 is 13 residues long. Germline assignment: CDR1 GTSNPN and CDR2 SVGIG (reference sequence). As DNA, the CDR3 is TGTGCCTGGAGTGTGGACACAACGGATGGCTACACCTTC. This gives the protein CAWSVDTTDGYTF. Looking up the rest from reference TRBV30 and TRBJ1-2 gives the full variable domain: SQTIHQWPATLVQPVGSPLSLECTVEGTSNPNLYWYRQAAGRGLQLLFYSVGIGQISSEVPQNLSASRPQDRQFILSSKKLLLSDSGFYLCAWSVDTTDGYTFGSGTRLTVV.

This clonotype was counted between two and nine times. The chain uses TRBV28 and TRBJ2-5; perhaps TRBD2 as D (6 bases). Looked up from germline, CDR1 is MDHEN and CDR2 is SYDVKM. Trimming shortened V by 5 bases and J by 1 base, and 11 bases separated the two germline ends. The CDR3 spans 14 residues. CDR3 sequence: CASSPGEVQETQYF. The CDR3 nucleotides read TGTGCCAGCAGTCCCGGGGAGGTCCAAGAGACCCAGTACTTC.

This clonotype was found many times. V usage is TRBV4-3 and J usage is TRBJ1-3; 7 nucleotides align to TRBD1. Germline CDR1 and CDR2: LGHNA and YSLEER. J lost 2 bases, V lost 1 base, and 2 bases had no gene match. The CDR3 is 15 residues long. The CDR3 DNA reads as TGCGCCAGCAGCCAAGGGGACAGAACTGGAAACACCATATATTTT. It codes for CASSQGDRTGNTIYF.

This clonotype showed up many times. This chain uses TRBV7-9 with TRBJ2-5, with D maybe TRBD2 (5 bases). Germline V gives CDR1 SEHNR, CDR2 FQNEAQ (reference sequence). The CDR3 spans 15 residues. Trimming removed 1 base from V and 3 bases from J, with 12 bases in between. The CDR3 is CASSLGIGEKETQYF. The CDR3 DNA reads as TGTGCCAGCAGCTTAGGGATTGGGGAGAAAGAGACCCAGTACTTC.